The 15 T cell receptor beta chains given below trace back to one sample, sequenced in a study of T cell repertoires in cytomegalovirus infection. TCRdb used MiXCR to reprocess the reads, holding one entry per CDR3 protein. Of hundreds of thousands of distinct CDR3 sequences detected, under 40% appear once; the ten largest clones hold approximately 15%. The sequenced material came from PBMCs. The source of these receptors is a human donor in good health (CMV status not recorded). Some clones in this sample may be carry-over from other donors' samples.

The chain is built from TRBV12-3 or TRBV12-4 and TRBJ1-2, with a tentative D call TRBD1 (5 bases). The V and J ends lost 5 bases and 2 bases respectively, with 18 bases between them. This CDR3 has 16 amino acids. This CDR3 is CASSLIGTATNYGYTF. CDR3 nucleotide sequence: TGTGCCAGCAGTCTGATTGGGACGGCCACCAACTATGGCTACACCTTC.

The chain employs TRBV12-3 or TRBV12-4 and TRBJ2-7; D may be TRBD1 (6 bases). There are 12 residues in the CDR3. Trimming shortened V by 6 bases and J by 6 bases, and 12 bases separated the two germline ends. CDR3 region: CASRNPGVEQYF. CDR3 nucleotides: TGTGCCAGCAGAAACCCAGGGGTCGAGCAGTACTTC.

At least ten counts were recorded for this clonotype. The V gene is TRBV7-8, the J gene TRBJ1-4, with D unclear. Germline CDR1 reads SGHVS; CDR2 reads FQNEAQ. V lost 1 base and J lost 3, with 6 bases in between. The CDR3 spans 14 residues. CDR3: CASSLGSPNEKLFF. For the CDR3, the DNA is TGTGCCAGCAGCTTAGGGAGTCCTAATGAAAAACTGTTTTTT.

At least ten counts were recorded for this clonotype. The V gene is TRBV7-2, the J gene TRBJ2-7, with 9 bases that match TRBD1. The trim removed 4 bases at V and 3 bases at J, leaving 7 bases unmatched. CDR1 and CDR2 from the germline V gene are SGHTA and FQGNSA. The CDR3 sequence is 15 residues long. This chain's CDR3 is CASSSGTGGFYEQYF. Here the CDR3 DNA reads TGTGCCAGCAGCTCCGGAACAGGGGGCTTCTACGAGCAGTACTTC. The full variable domain, its missing parts supplied by reference TRBV7-2 and TRBJ2-7, is GAGVSQSPSNKVTEKGKDVELRCDPISGHTALYWYRQSLGQGLEFLIYFQGNSAPDKSGLPSDRFSAERTGGSVSTLTIQRTQQEDSAVYLCASSSGTGGFYEQYFGPGTRLTVT.

This clonotype showed up just a few times. The chain joins TRBV2 to TRBJ1-4, with D maybe TRBD1 (6 bases). Germline V lookup: CDR1 SNHLY, CDR2 FYNNEI. V lost 10 bases and J 0 bases, leaving 12 bases between the germline ends. This CDR3 has 14 residues. CDR3 coding DNA: TGTGCCACACAGGGCGGCGCAACTAATGAAAAACTGTTTTTT. As protein: CATQGGATNEKLFF.

The genes are TRBV6-1 and TRBJ1-3; no reliable D call. The CDR3 has 16 residues. Germline loops: CDR1 MNHNS, CDR2 SASEGT. Trimming removed 6 bases from V and 2 bases from J, with 17 bases in between. DNA of the CDR3: TGTGCCAGCAGCCCTTCCCCCCAAGGCGCTGGAAACACCATATATTTT. It yields the protein CASSPSPQGAGNTIYF.

This clonotype was seen more than once but under ten times. V is TRBV20-1 and J is TRBJ2-3; 11 bases are a match to TRBD1. Germline CDR1 DFQATT, CDR2 SNEGSKA (reference sequence). The CDR3 is 14 amino acids. V shed 6 bases, J shed 8 bases, and the junction held 10 bases outside the gene matches. The CDR3 DNA is TGCAGTGCAAAGGGGACAGGGGGGTCGGGTACGCAGTATTTT. It is translated as CSAKGTGGSGTQYF.

The CDR3 bases are TGTGCCAGCAGCCCCATGCGGGGGCGCTACAATGAGCAGTTCTTC. Encoded protein: CASSPMRGRYNEQFF. This sequence joins TRBV7-2 and TRBJ2-1; possibly TRBD2 for D (7 bases). The CDR3 is 15 amino acids. Germline V gene lookup returns CDR1 SGHTA and CDR2 FQGNSA. V gave up 5 bases and J gave up 3 bases, with 14 bases separating them.

This clonotype was recorded many times. V and J are TRBV11-1 and TRBJ2-7, with D possibly being TRBD2 (7 bases). CDR1 and CDR2 from the germline V gene are SGHAT and FQDESV (reference sequence). Trimming cost V 5 bases and J 3 bases, with 20 bases left between them. The CDR3 spans 16 residues. The CDR3 DNA sequence: TGTGCCAGCAGCACCCACCAAGGGGGGGCGTACTACGAGCAGTACTTC. Translating gives CASSTHQGGAYYEQYF. Looking up the rest from reference TRBV11-1 and TRBJ2-7 gives the full variable domain: EAEVAQSPRYKITEKSQAVAFWCDPISGHATLYWYRQILGQGPELLVQFQDESVVDDSQLPKDRFSAERLKGVDSTLKIQPAELGDSAMYLCASSTHQGGAYYEQYFGPGTRLTVT.

The chain couples TRBV2 to TRBJ1-5, with D uncertain. The CDR3 contains 14 residues. V was clipped by 7 bases and J by 2 bases, with 12 bases between them. Germline V gene lookup returns CDR1 SNHLY and CDR2 FYNNEI. The CDR3 loop is CASKISWGNQPQHF. Here the CDR3 DNA reads TGTGCCAGCAAGATTTCATGGGGCAATCAGCCCCAGCATTTT.

This clonotype was recorded many times. This chain links TRBV7-2 with TRBJ2-1; 10 positions match TRBD2. The germline gives CDR1 SGHTA, CDR2 FQGNSA. The CDR3 spans 18 residues. V was clipped by 0 bases and J by 5 bases; unmatched bases: 10. CDR3: CASSLAGAGGSLNNEQFF. In DNA form, the CDR3 reads TGTGCCAGCAGCTTAGCAGGAGCGGGGGGGTCTTTAAACAATGAGCAGTTCTTC.

In regard to this clonotype: A much larger clone lies one base from this, so it may be a read error. This chain connects TRBV7-6 to TRBJ2-5, with a possible D match to TRBD2 (6 bases). Germline values: CDR1 SGHVS, CDR2 FNYEAQ. The CDR3 consists of 14 residues. CDR3 protein: CSSSPLVGGETQYF. The DNA for the CDR3 is TGTTCCAGCAGCCCCCTTGTCGGGGGTGAGACCCAGTACTTC.

This clonotype was counted only a few times. The rearrangement uses TRBV4-3 and TRBJ2-7; D uncertain. Germline lookup yields CDR1 LGHNA and CDR2 YSLEER. Trimming pared 0 bases from V and 5 bases from J, leaving 14 bases between. This CDR3 is built from 15 residues. CDR3 region: CASSQDLRASDEQYF. In DNA form, the CDR3 reads TGCGCCAGCAGCCAAGATCTAAGGGCATCCGACGAGCAGTACTTC.

This chain uses TRBV4-1 with TRBJ1-3; D is unresolved. Deletions cut 0 bases from V and 0 bases from J, with 12 bases between. The germline CDR1 and CDR2 sequences are MGHRA and YSYEKL. CDR3 length: 17 residues. The CDR3 spells CASSQEGLLSSGNTIYF. Here the CDR3 DNA reads TGCGCCAGCAGCCAAGAGGGTCTCCTAAGCTCTGGAAACACCATATATTTT.

This clonotype was seen more than once but under ten times. The chain joins TRBV6-1 to TRBJ2-5; no clear D. In germline, CDR1 is MNHNS, CDR2 SASEGT. This CDR3 is 16 amino acids long. Trimming took off 0 bases at V and 3 bases at J, with 14 bases between the two ends. For the CDR3, the DNA is TGTGCCAGCAGTGAAGCAAGAGGCGCAGAAAAAGAGACCCAGTACTTC. Its translation is CASSEARGAEKETQYF.